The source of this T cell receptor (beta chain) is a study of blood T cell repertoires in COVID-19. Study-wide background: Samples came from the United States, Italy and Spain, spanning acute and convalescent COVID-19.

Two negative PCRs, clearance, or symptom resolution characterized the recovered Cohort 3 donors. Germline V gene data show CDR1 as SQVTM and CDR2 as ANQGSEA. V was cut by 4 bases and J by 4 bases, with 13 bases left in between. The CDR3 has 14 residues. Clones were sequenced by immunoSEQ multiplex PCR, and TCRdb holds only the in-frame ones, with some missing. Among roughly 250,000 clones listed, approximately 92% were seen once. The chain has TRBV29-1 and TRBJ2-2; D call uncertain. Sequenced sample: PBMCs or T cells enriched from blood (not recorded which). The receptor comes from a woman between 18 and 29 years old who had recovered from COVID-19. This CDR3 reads CSVATMPGTGELFF. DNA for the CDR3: TGCAGCGTTGCGACCATGCCGGGCACCGGGGAGCTGTTTTTT.